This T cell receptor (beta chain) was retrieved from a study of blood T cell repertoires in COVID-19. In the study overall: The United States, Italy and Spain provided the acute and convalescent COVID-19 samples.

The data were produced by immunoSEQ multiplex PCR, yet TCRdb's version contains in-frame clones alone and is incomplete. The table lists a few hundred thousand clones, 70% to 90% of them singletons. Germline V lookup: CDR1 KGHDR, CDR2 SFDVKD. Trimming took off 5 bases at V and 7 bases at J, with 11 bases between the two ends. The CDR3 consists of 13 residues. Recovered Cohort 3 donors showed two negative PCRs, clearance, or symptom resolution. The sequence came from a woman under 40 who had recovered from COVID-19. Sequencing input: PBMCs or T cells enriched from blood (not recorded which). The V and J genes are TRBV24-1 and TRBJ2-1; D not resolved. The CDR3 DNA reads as TGTGCCACCAGTGGCTCTCCCGGTAATGAGCAGTTCTTC. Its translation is CATSGSPGNEQFF.